The clone carrying this TCR beta chain was counted at least ten times. Arm-PCR of CDR3 regions and iRepertoire HTBI primers were the basis on which TCR beta libraries were built. TCRdb reprocessed the multiplex PCR reads with MiXCR, giving one entry per CDR3 protein. The table records roughly 430,000 distinct CDR3 sequences, around 20% of them present only once. The V end lost 1 base, the J end lost 7 bases, and 10 bases lay between the germline ends. CDR3 length: 13 residues. Germline CDR1 and CDR2: LGHDT and YNNKEL (reference sequence). This entry belongs to a study of regulatory T cells in long-lasting Graves disease. Regarding time point: persistent/refractory GD, antithyroid drugs over 5 years with positive TRAb. RNA extracted from PBMCs served as the sequencing template. Diagnosing Graves' disease relied on the American Thyroid Association guidelines.

The rearrangement links TRBV3-1 to TRBJ1-1; D is ambiguous. The sequencing used peripheral blood mononuclear cells (PBMCs), collected when the disease was refractory, from a patient treated with antithyroid drugs. The sequence came from a female donor with Graves disease. The CDR3 DNA sequence: TGTGCCAGCAGCCAAGTGTCAGGCGATGAAGCTTTCTTT. The encoded protein is CASSQVSGDEAFF.